This T cell receptor (beta chain) was recovered during a study of shared clonotypes between healthy human individuals. Produced via immunoSEQ multiplex PCR; TCRdb's table is partial and in-frame only. The data hold some 1.4 million clones, with roughly 96% observed a single time. This sequence originates from a man aged 25 to 40 in good health. Specimen: naive CD4+ T cells sorted from blood. Subset noted: CD45RA+ positively selected.

The CDR3 DNA is TGCGCCAGCAGCTTGGAGTGGTCTAGCGGGGGGGAGACCCAGTACTTC. Translating gives CASSLEWSSGGETQYF. This chain connects TRBV5-1 to TRBJ2-5, with TRBD2 matching over 11 bases. The CDR3 is made up of 16 amino acids. The ends lost 0 bases at V and 5 bases at J; junction bases unmatched: 6. The V gene's germline CDR1 is SGHRS and CDR2 YFSETQ.